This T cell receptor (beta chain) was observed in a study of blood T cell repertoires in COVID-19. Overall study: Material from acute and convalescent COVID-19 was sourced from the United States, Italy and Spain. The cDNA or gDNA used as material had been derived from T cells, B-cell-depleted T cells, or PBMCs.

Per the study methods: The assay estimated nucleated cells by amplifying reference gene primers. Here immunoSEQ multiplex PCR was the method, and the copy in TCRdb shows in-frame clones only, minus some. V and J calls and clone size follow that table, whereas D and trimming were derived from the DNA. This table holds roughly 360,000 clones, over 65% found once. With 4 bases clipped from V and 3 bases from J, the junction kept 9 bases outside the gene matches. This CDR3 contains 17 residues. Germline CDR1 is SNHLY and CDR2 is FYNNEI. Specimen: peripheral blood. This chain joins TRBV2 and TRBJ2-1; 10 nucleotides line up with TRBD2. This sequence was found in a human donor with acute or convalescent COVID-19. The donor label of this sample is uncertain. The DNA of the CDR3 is TGTGCCAGCAGTGTCTTTTTGGGGACTAGCGACTACAATGAGCAGTTCTTC. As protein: CASSVFLGTSDYNEQFF.